These T cell receptor beta chains were read from a single sample in a study of cytomegalovirus exposure and HLA in healthy donors. Only in-frame clones appear in the TCRdb table, and some are missing; sequencing was by immunoSEQ multiplex PCR. The repertoire includes roughly 240,000 clones, 82% of them detected once, and more than 5% sits in the top ten. The sequenced sample consisted of PBMCs. The receptors were sampled from a woman in her forties in good health and CMV-seropositive. Both conserved end residues are part of each CDR3. D genes are given only for firm matches. For some rows the clone size is stated as once, few or many, or as a class when expanded; others skip it.

>TRBD2|TRBV11-3|once|TRBJ2-7
TGTGCCAGCAGCTATACACTAGCGGGGAGCTCCTACGAGCAGTACTTC
CASSYTLAGSSYEQYF
>.|TRBV25-1|few|TRBJ1-1
TGTGCCAGCAGTGAATATGGGAAGACAGGAGAAGCTTTCTTT
CASSEYGKTGEAFF
>.|TRBV18|.|TRBJ1-1
TGTGCCAGCTCACCACGGGCAGGGAACACTGAAGCTTTCTTT
CASSPRAGNTEAFF
>.|TRBV7-2|.|TRBJ2-7
TGTGCCAGCAGCTTAATTGGGGGAGGTGCCCGGGCCTACGAGCAGTACTTC
CASSLIGGGARAYEQYF
>TRBD1|TRBV2|.|TRBJ1-5
TGTGCCAGCAGGAGGGGGCAGGGGAGCAATCAGCCCCAGCATTTT
CASRRGQGSNQPQHF
>TRBD2|TRBV5-4|once|TRBJ2-3
TGTGCCAGCAGCTCAGTAGCGGGAGAGGGAGATACGCAGTATTTT
CASSSVAGEGDTQYF
>TRBD1|TRBV5-4|.|TRBJ2-7
TGTGCCAGCGGCTTGGGACAGGGCGACGAGCAGTACTTC
CASGLGQGDEQYF
>.|TRBV20-1|.|TRBJ2-1
TGCAGTGCTGGGGGTAGGGGGAATAAGTTCTTC
CSAGGRGNKFF
>TRBD1|TRBV7-2|.|TRBJ2-5
TGTGCCAGCAGCTTAGGGGGACAGGGAGGGCGGGAGACCCAGTACTTC
CASSLGGQGGRETQYF
>TRBD2|TRBV28|.|TRBJ2-7
TGTGCCAGCAGCTCTTCGGGGACTAGCGGGAGAGGCGAGCAGTACTTC
CASSSSGTSGRGEQYF
>TRBD1|TRBV19|.|TRBJ1-1
TGTGCCAGTAGGGGACAGGGGTACACTGAAGCTTTCTTT
CASRGQGYTEAFF
>.|TRBV12-5|.|TRBJ2-7
TGTGCTAGTGGTTTGTCTCCGATATCCTACGAGCAGTACTTC
CASGLSPISYEQYF
>.|TRBV5-1|.|TRBJ1-2
TGCGCCAGCAGCTCGGGGGGTAGGATTATCGATGGCTACACCTTC
CASSSGGRIIDGYTF
>.|TRBV30|.|TRBJ1-1
TGTGCCTGGACGGGCCAGGGGCACACTGAAGCTTTCTTT
CAWTGQGHTEAFF
>.|TRBV9|.|TRBJ1-2
TGTGCCAGCAGCGTCGCAGGCACGTATGGCTACACCTTC
CASSVAGTYGYTF
>TRBD1|TRBV15|.|TRBJ1-2
TGTGCCACCAGCAGAGATCCAAAACAGGGGTCAGGAGGCTACACCTTC
CATSRDPKQGSGGYTF
>TRBD1|TRBV10-3|.|TRBJ2-2
TGTGCCATCAGCGAGACAGGGGGAAGGACCGGGGAGCTGTTTTTT
CAISETGGRTGELFF
>TRBD2|TRBV28|.|TRBJ2-1
TGTGCCAGCCGGTCGCAGGGAGGGTCCTACAATGAGCAGCTCTTC
CASRSQGGSYNEQLF
>TRBD2|TRBV9|.|TRBJ2-5
TGTGCCAGCAGCCGTACTAGCGGGGGGGCCGGAGAGACCCAGTACTTC
CASSRTSGGAGETQYF
>.|TRBV5-5|.|TRBJ1-2
TGTGCCAGCAGCCCCGGGGGAAACTATGGCTACACCTTC
CASSPGGNYGYTF
>TRBD1|TRBV5-6|.|TRBJ2-1
TGTGCCAGCAGCTGGGGGACAGGGGGGGGCAATGAGCAGTTCTTC
CASSWGTGGGNEQFF
>.|TRBV7-2|once|TRBJ1-2
TGTGCCAGCAGCTTAGTTGAGGGCAGGAACTATGGCTACACCTTC
CASSLVEGRNYGYTF
>TRBD1|TRBV6-6|.|TRBJ1-4
TGTGCCAGCAGTTTTCTACAGGGGACTAATGAAAAACTGTTTTTT
CASSFLQGTNEKLFF